This TCR beta chain was identified in a study of T-cell memory formation after mild COVID-19 (dated by TCRdb to the early 2020s). In the study overall: TCR sequence clusters from the two donors were largely donor specific. In two donors, T-cell clones that expanded and contracted after mild COVID-19 were tracked by sequencing TCRalpha and TCRbeta repertoires over time. The cohort comprised two young, previously healthy adult volunteers, one female and one male.

PBMCs were isolated by Ficoll-Paque density gradient centrifugation. The listed sequencing device is Illumina NovaSeq 6000. Using 5'RACE with constant-segment primers, TCRalpha and TCRbeta cDNA libraries were constructed, with sample barcodes and unique molecular identifiers added in the process. Trizol reagent was used to extract RNA from every sample. Amplification of the libraries took two PCR steps, and the second step added a second sample barcode plus Illumina TruSeq adapters. Sequencing of the libraries was done on an Illumina NovaSeq, producing 2 x 150 bp paired-end reads. As for how the authors treated the data: With migec v1.2.7, reads were demultiplexed and then collapsed into UMI-guided consensus sequences. With mixcr v2.1.11, UMI consensuses were aligned to TRA and TRB V and J templates and assembled into clonotypes. A clonotype was counted as expanded or contracted only if both edgeR and NoisET called the change significant, with noise models trained on biological replicates. For edgeR calls, a false discovery rate-adjusted p below 0.01 and a log2 fold-change threshold of 1 were applied. As an exploratory analysis of dynamics, max-normalized trajectories of the 1000 most abundant clonotypes were examined with PCA combined with hierarchical clustering. The CD4 or CD8 phenotype of responding clones was assigned using the separately sequenced CD4+ and CD8+ repertoires. TCRdb redid the processing of the public reads, applying fastp at Q25 and MiXCR, and retained in-frame beta chains. Here each entry gathers all rows of one CDR3 protein and keeps the most common genes and DNA. The V and J calls were determined by TCRdb, not by the authors. Across this sample there are roughly 150,000 distinct CDR3 sequences, with over 10% seen only once. The ten most abundant clones make up roughly 3.3% of the sample.

Based on the germline V gene, the CDR1 and CDR2 sequences are SNHLY and FYNNEI. The CDR3 runs 12 amino acids, cysteine and phenylalanine included. Only the CDR3 part of the read is kept: 36 bases, read in frame from the first base. Beyond this particular receptor, the publication reports: Only a couple of mild cases were covered in the study, and larger cohorts including severe cases with pre-infection samples were considered necessary. Contracting CD4+ clones were located mainly in the CM and EM memory subsets, whereas CD8+ clones were found to be enriched in EMRA. SARS-CoV-2 specificity of the second-wave clones peaking on day 37 was not confirmed. Clones contracting from day 15 to 85 had balanced CD4/CD8 phenotypes, while a second wave expanding from day 15 to 37 was biased towards CD4+. Some responding clones were detected in pre-infection memory, which suggested that pre-existing cross-reactive memory T cells had joined the SARS-CoV-2 response.

Details on this clonotype: What antigen it recognizes has not been identified. Germline is not matched at one junction end, which may reflect a read error.

The rearrangement combines TRBV2 with TRBJ2-5; TRBD1 is perhaps the D gene, given 5 matching bases. The sequenced material came from PBMCs or a T cell subset sorted from them (not recorded which). This sequence originates from a man younger than 30 who had mild COVID-19 (a few samples of this study predate the infection). The sample titles of this study are shuffled in the database, so cell type and time point are left out; the donor was told from shared clones. The CDR3 protein: CANSAGSETQYF. The nucleotides are TGTGCCAACAGTGCAGGGTCCGAGACCCAGTACTTC.